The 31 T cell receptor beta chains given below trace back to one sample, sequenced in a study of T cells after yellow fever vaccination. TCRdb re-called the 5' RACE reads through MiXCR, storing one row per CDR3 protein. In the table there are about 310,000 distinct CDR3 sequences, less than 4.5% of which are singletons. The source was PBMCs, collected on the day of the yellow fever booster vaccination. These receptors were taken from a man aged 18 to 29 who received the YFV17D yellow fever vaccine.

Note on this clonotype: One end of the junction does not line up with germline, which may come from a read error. In nucleotides, the CDR3 is TGTGCCAGCAGCTCGGCCGGACTAGGGACCAACTTC. Translation: CASSSAGLGTNF. This chain connects TRBV12-3 or TRBV12-4 to TRBJ2-7; 7 nucleotides line up with TRBD2. This CDR3 region has 12 residues.

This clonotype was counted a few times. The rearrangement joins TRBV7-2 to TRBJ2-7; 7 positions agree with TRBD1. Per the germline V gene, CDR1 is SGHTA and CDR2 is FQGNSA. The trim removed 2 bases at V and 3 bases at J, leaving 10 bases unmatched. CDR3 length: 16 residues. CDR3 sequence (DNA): TGTGCCAGCAGCTTAACCTCGGACAGGATGTTCTACGAGCAGTACTTC. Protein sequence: CASSLTSDRMFYEQYF.

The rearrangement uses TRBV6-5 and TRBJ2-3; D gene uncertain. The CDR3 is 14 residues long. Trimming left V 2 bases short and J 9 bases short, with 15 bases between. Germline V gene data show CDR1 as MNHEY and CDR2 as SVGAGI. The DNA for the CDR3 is TGTGCCAGCAGTTACAGATTTCTGCCGGAGACGCAGTATTTT. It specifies CASSYRFLPETQYF.

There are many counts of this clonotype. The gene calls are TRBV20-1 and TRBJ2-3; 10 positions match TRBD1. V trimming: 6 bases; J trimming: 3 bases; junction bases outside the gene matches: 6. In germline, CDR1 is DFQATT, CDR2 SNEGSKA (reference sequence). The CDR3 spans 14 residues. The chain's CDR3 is CSATGTGVTDTQYF. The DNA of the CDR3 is TGCAGTGCGACCGGGACAGGGGTGACAGATACGCAGTATTTT.

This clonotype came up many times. CDR3 loop: CATSRDLTGWSGYTF. The CDR3 coding sequence is TGTGCCACCAGCAGAGATTTAACAGGATGGAGTGGCTACACCTTC. J is TRBJ1-2 and V is TRBV15; tentative D call: TRBD1 (5 bases). This CDR3 is 15 amino acids long. CDR1 is LNHNV and CDR2 is YYDKDF in the germline V gene (reference sequence). Between the trimmed V and J ends, which lost 0 bases and 7 bases, there was a span of 15 bases.

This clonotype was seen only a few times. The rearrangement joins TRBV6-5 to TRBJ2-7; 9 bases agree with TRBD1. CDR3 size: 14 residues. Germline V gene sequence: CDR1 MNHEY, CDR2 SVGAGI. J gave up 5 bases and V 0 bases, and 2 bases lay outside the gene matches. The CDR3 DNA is TGTGCCAGCAGTTACTCGACAGGGGGGGACGAGCAGTACTTC. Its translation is CASSYSTGGDEQYF.

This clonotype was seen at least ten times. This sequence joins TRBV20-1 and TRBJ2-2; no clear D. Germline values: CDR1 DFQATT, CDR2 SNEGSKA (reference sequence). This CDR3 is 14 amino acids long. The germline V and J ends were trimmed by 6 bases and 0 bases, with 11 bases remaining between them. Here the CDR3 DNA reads TGCAGTGCAATTGTCGGTACGAACACCGGGGAGCTGTTTTTT. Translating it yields CSAIVGTNTGELFF.

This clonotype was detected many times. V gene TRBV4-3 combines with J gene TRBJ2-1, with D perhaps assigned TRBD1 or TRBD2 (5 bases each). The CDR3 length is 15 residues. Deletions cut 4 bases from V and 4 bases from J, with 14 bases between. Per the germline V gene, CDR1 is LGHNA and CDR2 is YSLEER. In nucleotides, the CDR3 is TGCGCCAGCAGCCCTGGGACGGCCAGGTACAATGAGCAGTTCTTC. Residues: CASSPGTARYNEQFF.

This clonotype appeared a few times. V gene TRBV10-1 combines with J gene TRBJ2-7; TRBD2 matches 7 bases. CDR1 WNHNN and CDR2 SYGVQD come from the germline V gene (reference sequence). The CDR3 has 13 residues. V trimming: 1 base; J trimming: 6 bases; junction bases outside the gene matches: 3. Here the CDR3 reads CASSEWWEGEQYF. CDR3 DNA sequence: TGCGCCAGCAGTGAGTGGTGGGAGGGCGAGCAGTACTTC.

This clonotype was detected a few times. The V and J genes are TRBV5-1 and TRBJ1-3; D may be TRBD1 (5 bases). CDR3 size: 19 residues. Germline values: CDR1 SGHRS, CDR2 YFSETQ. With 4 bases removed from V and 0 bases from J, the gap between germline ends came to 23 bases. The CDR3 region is CASSTGGLSDQRSGNTIYF. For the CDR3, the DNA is TGCGCCAGCAGCACAGGAGGATTATCAGACCAGCGCTCTGGAAACACCATATATTTT. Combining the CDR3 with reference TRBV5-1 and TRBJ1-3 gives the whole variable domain KAGVTQTPRYLIKTRGQQVTLSCSPISGHRSVSWYQQTPGQGLQFLFEYFSETQRNKGNFPGRFSGRQFSNSRSEMNVSTLELGDSALYLCASSTGGLSDQRSGNTIYFGEGSWLTVV.

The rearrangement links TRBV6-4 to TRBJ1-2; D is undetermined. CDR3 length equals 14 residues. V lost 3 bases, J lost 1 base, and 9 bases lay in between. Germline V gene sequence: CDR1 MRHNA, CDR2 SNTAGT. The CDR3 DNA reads TGTGCCAGCAGTGAAATCAGGATTAACTATGGCTACACCTTC. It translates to CASSEIRINYGYTF.

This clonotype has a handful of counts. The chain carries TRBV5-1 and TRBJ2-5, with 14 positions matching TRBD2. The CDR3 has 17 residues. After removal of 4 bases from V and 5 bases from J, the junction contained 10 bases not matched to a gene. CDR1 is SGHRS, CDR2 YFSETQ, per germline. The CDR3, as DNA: TGCGCCAGCAGCCCGGGACTAGCGGGGGACCGCCAGGAGACCCAGTACTTC. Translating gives CASSPGLAGDRQETQYF.

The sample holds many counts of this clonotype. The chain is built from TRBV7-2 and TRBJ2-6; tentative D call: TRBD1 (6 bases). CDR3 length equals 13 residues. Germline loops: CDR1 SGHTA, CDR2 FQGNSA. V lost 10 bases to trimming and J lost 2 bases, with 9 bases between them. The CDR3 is CATHRAGANVLTF. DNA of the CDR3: TGTGCCACCCACAGGGCTGGGGCCAACGTCCTGACTTTC.

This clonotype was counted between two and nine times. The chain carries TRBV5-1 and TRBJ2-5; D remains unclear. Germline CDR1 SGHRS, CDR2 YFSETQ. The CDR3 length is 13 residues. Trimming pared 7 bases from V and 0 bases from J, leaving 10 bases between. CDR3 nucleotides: TGCGCCAGCGCTCTCTTGTACCAAGAGACCCAGTACTTC. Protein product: CASALLYQETQYF.

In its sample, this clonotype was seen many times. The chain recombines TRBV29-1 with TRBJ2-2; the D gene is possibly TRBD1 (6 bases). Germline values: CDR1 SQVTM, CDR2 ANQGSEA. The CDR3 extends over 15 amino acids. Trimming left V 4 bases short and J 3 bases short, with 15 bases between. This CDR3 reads CSVVWGQTHTGELFF. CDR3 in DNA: TGCAGCGTTGTATGGGGGCAGACTCACACCGGGGAGCTGTTTTTT.

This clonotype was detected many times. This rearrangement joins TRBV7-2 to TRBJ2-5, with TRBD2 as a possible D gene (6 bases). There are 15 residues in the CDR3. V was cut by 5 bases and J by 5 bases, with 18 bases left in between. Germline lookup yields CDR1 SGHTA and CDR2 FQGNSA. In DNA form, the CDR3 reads TGTGCCAGCAGCCCTAGCCCAGGAAGCGGGGAGACCCAGTACTTC. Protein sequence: CASSPSPGSGETQYF.

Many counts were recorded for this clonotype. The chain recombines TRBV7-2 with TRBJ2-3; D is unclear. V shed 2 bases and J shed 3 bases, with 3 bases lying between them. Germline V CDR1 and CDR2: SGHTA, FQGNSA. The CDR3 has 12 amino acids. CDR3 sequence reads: CASSLMTDTQYF. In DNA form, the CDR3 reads TGTGCCAGCAGCTTAATGACAGATACGCAGTATTTT.

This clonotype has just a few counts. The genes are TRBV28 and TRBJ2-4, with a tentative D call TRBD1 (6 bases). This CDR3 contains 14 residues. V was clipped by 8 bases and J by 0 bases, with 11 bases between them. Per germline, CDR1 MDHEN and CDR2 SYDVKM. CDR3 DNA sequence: TGTGCCAGCTGGGGACATCTAGCCAAAAACATTCAGTACTTC. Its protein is CASWGHLAKNIQYF.

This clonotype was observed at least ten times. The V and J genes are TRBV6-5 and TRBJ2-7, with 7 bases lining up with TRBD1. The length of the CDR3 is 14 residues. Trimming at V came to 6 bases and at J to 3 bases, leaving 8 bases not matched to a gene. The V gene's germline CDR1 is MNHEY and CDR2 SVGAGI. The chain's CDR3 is CASSPGTAVYEQYF. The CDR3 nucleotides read TGTGCCAGCAGCCCCGGGACAGCCGTCTACGAGCAGTACTTC.

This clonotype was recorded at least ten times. The CDR3 region is CSANPSGTDTQYF. For the CDR3, the DNA is TGCAGTGCTAATCCTAGCGGAACAGATACGCAGTATTTT. V and J are TRBV20-1 and TRBJ2-3, with 7 bases aligning to TRBD2. The CDR3 consists of 13 residues. V was clipped by 4 bases and J by 3 bases; unmatched bases: 4. Germline V CDR1 and CDR2: DFQATT, SNEGSKA (reference sequence).

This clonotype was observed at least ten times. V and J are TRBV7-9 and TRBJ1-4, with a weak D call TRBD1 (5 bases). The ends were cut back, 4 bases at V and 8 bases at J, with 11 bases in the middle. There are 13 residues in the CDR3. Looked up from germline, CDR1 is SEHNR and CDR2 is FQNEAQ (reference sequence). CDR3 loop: CASSSTVLEKLFF. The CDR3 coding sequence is TGTGCCAGCAGCTCGACAGTGTTAGAAAAACTGTTTTTT.

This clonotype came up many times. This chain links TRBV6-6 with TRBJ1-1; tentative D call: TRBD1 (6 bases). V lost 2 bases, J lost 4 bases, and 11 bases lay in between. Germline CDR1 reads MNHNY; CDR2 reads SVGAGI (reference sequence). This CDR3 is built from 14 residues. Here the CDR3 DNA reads TGTGCCAGCAGTTACACTCAGGGGATCACTGAAGCTTTCTTT. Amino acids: CASSYTQGITEAFF.

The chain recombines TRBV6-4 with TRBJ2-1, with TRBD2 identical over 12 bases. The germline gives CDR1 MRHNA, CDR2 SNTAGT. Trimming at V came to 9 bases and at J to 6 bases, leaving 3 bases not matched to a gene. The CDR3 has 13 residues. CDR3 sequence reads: CARLAGGGNEQFF. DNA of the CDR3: TGTGCCAGACTAGCGGGGGGTGGCAATGAGCAGTTCTTC.

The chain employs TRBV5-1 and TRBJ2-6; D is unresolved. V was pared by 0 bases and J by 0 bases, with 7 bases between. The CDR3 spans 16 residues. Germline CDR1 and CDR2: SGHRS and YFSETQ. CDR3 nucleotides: TGCGCCAGCAGCTTGGATGGGCGCTCTGGGGCCAACGTCCTGACTTTC. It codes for CASSLDGRSGANVLTF.

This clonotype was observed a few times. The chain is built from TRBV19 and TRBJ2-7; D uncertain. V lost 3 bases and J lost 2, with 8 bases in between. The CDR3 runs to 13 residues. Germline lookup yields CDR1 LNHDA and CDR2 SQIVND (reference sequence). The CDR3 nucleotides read TGTGCCAGTAGTATTGGTAGGGCCTACGAGCAGTACTTC. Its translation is CASSIGRAYEQYF.

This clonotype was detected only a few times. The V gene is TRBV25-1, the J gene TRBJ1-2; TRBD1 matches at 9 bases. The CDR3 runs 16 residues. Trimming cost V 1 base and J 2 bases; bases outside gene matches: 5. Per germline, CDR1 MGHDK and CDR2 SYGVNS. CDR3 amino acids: CASSESGQGENYGYTF. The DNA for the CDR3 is TGTGCCAGCAGTGAATCGGGACAGGGCGAGAACTATGGCTACACCTTC.

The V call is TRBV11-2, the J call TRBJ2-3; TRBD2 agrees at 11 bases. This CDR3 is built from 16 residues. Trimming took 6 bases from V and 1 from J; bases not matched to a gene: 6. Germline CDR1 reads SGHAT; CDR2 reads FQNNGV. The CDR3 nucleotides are TGTGCCAGCAGGCCTGGGACTAGCGGACGCACAGATACGCAGTATTTT. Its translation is CASRPGTSGRTDTQYF. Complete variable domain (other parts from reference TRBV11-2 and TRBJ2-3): EAGVAQSPRYKIIEKRQSVAFWCNPISGHATLYWYQQILGQGPKLLIQFQNNGVVDDSQLPKDRFSAERLKGVDSTLKIQPAKLEDSAVYLCASRPGTSGRTDTQYFGPGTRLTVL.

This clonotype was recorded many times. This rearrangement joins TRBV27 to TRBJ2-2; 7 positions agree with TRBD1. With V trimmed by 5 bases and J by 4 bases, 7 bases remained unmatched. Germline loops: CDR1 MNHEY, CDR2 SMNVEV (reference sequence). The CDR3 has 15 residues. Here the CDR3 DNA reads TGTGCCAGCAGTCCGGGACAGTTATCCACCGGGGAGCTGTTTTTT. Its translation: CASSPGQLSTGELFF.

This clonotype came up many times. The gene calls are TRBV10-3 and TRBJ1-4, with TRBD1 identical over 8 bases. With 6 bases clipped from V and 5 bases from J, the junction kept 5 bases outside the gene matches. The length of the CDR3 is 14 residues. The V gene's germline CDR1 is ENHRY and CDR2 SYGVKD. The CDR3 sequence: CAIRPGQDNEKLFF. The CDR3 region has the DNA TGTGCCATCAGACCGGGACAGGACAATGAAAAACTGTTTTTT.

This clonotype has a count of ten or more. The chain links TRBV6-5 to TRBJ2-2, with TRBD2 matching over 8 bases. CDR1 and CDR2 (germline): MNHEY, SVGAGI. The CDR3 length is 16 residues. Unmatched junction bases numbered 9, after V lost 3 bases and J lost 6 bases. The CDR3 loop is CASSYHGGATSGELFF. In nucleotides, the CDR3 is TGTGCCAGCAGTTATCACGGGGGGGCTACCTCCGGGGAGCTGTTTTTT.

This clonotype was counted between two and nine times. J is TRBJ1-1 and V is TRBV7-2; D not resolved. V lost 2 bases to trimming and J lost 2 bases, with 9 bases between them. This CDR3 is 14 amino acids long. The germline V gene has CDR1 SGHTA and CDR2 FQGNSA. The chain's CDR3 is CASSLTPANTEAFF. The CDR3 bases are TGTGCCAGCAGCTTAACCCCTGCAAACACTGAAGCTTTCTTT.